This TCR beta chain was recorded in a study of regulatory dendritic cells for organ transplantation. General study findings and limits: Memory T cells were less diverse than naive, with memory CD8+ most oligoclonal.

Sequencing used immunoSEQ multiplex PCR; TCRdb keeps in-frame clones, though not all of them. The sample comprises 30,000 to 40,000 clones, about 93% of which are singletons, and over 0.1% rests with the top ten. The CDR3 runs 15 residues. The germline V gene encodes CDR1 MNHEY and CDR2 SMNVEV (reference sequence). The V gene lost 4 bases and the J gene lost 1 base, with 11 bases spanning the gap. In the case of this clone: Antigen: not known.

This chain joins TRBV27 and TRBJ2-1; possibly TRBD2 for D (5 bases). This clonotype was obtained from a human donor in good health. Sequenced material: naive CD8+ T cells from blood. The subset denotes: CD45RA+ naive T cells. CDR3 in DNA: TGTGCCAGCAGTTCCCGGACGGGATCCTACAATGAGCAGTTCTTC. Translated: CASSSRTGSYNEQFF.